The 18 T cell receptor beta chains given below trace back to one sample, sequenced in a study of T cells after yellow fever vaccination. One entry per CDR3 protein results from TCRdb running MiXCR on the 5' RACE reads. The table has a few hundred thousand distinct CDR3 sequences, approximately 3.6% seen once. The specimen comprised PBMCs, sampled 15 days after the yellow fever booster vaccination. These receptors were taken from a young man who received the YFV17D yellow fever vaccine.

This clonotype showed up many times. Here the CDR3 DNA reads TGCAGCGTTGTCCGGGTGGCGGAGACCCAGTACTTC. This translates into CSVVRVAETQYF. This chain links TRBV29-1 with TRBJ2-5; D is unclear. Trimming removed 4 bases from V and 5 bases from J, with 11 bases in between. The CDR3 is made up of 12 amino acids. Germline CDR1 SQVTM, CDR2 ANQGSEA.

The chain combines TRBV5-6 with TRBJ1-2; D remains ambiguous. The CDR3 contains 13 residues. CDR1 and CDR2 (germline): SGHDT, YYEEEE. The V gene lost 0 bases and the J gene lost 3 bases, with 6 bases spanning the gap. The CDR3 loop reads CASSLGTHYGYTF. The CDR3 DNA sequence: TGTGCCAGCAGCTTGGGCACCCACTATGGCTACACCTTC.

Ten or more counts support this clonotype. The chain uses TRBV4-1 and TRBJ2-2; no definite D call. The CDR3 is 16 residues long. The V end was cut by 5 bases, the J end by 4 bases, with 17 bases between. Germline assignment: CDR1 MGHRA and CDR2 YSYEKL. In DNA form, the CDR3 reads TGCGCCAGCAGCGCAAAAACCGGAAGAATCACCGGGGAGCTGTTTTTT. It specifies CASSAKTGRITGELFF.

This clonotype occurred many times. The gene calls are TRBV5-1 and TRBJ1-1; the D gene is possibly TRBD1 (5 bases). The CDR3 extends over 13 amino acids. Trimming removed 4 bases from V and 4 bases from J, with 11 bases in between. The germline CDR1 and CDR2 sequences are SGHRS and YFSETQ. CDR3 amino acids: CASSGGVTTEAFF. CDR3 bases: TGCGCCAGCAGCGGGGGAGTGACCACTGAAGCTTTCTTT.

This clonotype was counted between two and nine times. The genes are TRBV4-2 and TRBJ1-6; 7 bases are shared with TRBD1. Unmatched junction bases numbered 15, after V lost 6 bases and J lost 10 bases. The CDR3 sequence is 16 residues long. Germline values: CDR1 LGHNA, CDR2 YNFKEQ. CDR3 amino acids: CASRRALDRLFSPLHF. The CDR3 coding sequence is TGTGCCAGCAGAAGGGCGTTGGACAGGCTCTTCTCACCCCTCCACTTT.

This clonotype was seen ten or more times. V gene TRBV27 combines with J gene TRBJ1-1; D gene unclear. Germline V gives CDR1 MNHEY, CDR2 SMNVEV (reference sequence). The CDR3 spans 15 residues. Trimming took off 4 bases at V and 0 bases at J, with 12 bases between the two ends. The CDR3 reads CASSSLGGMNTEAFF. The DNA of the CDR3 is TGTGCCAGCAGTTCCCTAGGAGGGATGAACACTGAAGCTTTCTTT.

A few counts support this clonotype. This chain links TRBV19 with TRBJ2-5; D perhaps matches TRBD1 (5 bases). Germline CDR1 reads LNHDA; CDR2 reads SQIVND (reference sequence). The CDR3 spans 17 residues. Between the trimmed V and J ends, which lost 5 bases and 1 base, there was a span of 20 bases. CDR3 sequence reads: CASSPRGLGQGQETQYF. The CDR3 nucleotides read TGTGCCAGTAGTCCCAGAGGCCTCGGGCAGGGCCAAGAGACCCAGTACTTC.

In this sample, this clonotype turned up many times. The V and J genes are TRBV20-1 and TRBJ2-2; 9 bases are shared with TRBD1. After removal of 6 bases from V and 0 bases from J, the junction contained 11 bases not matched to a gene. The CDR3 is 17 amino acids. Germline CDR1 reads DFQATT; CDR2 reads SNEGSKA (reference sequence). The CDR3 loop is CSARIKTGGANTGELFF. The CDR3 coding sequence is TGCAGTGCGAGGATCAAAACAGGGGGCGCGAACACCGGGGAGCTGTTTTTT.

This clonotype has a count of ten or more. For the CDR3, the DNA is TGTGCCAGCAGCAACGGGGGGGCCGGGCAGACCCAGTACTTC. It yields the protein CASSNGGAGQTQYF. The chain has TRBV7-3 and TRBJ2-5, with 8 bases identical to TRBD2. This CDR3 region has 14 residues. J was trimmed by 6 bases and V by 5 bases; bases with no gene match: 8. Germline CDR1 SGHTA, CDR2 FQGTGA.

This clonotype was observed many times. J is TRBJ1-1 and V is TRBV7-9; weak D call: TRBD1 (5 bases). V was shortened by 8 bases and J by 1 base, with 17 bases between the two germline ends. From germline, CDR1 is SEHNR and CDR2 FQNEAQ (reference sequence). This CDR3 is built from 15 residues. The CDR3 loop is CASLDRGPGNTEAFF. The CDR3 nucleotides read TGTGCCAGCCTAGACAGAGGCCCAGGGAACACTGAAGCTTTCTTT.

To note about this clonotype: Since a much larger clone is just one base distant, this may be a read error. This CDR3 is CASSQEWGIAGRHNEQFF. CDR3 nucleotides: TGTGCCAGCAGCCAAGAATGGGGAATAGCGGGCCGACACAATGAGCAGTTCTTC. The chain combines TRBV3-1 with TRBJ2-1, with 7 bases aligning to TRBD2. V shed 0 bases and J 5 bases; nucleotides not matched to a gene: 13. There are 18 residues in the CDR3. CDR1 and CDR2 (germline): LGHDT, YNNKEL (reference sequence).

In its sample, this clonotype was seen many times. The genes are TRBV18 and TRBJ2-2; 10 nucleotides match TRBD1. Germline V lookup: CDR1 KGHSH, CDR2 LQKENI. CDR3 size: 20 residues. With 1 base clipped from V and 0 bases from J, the junction kept 11 bases outside the gene matches. The CDR3 protein is CASSPRRGTGEVTNTGELFF. The CDR3 region has the DNA TGTGCCAGCTCACCACGCCGTGGGACAGGGGAAGTCACGAACACCGGGGAGCTGTTTTTT.

The chain couples TRBV14 to TRBJ1-2; 7 bases are shared with TRBD1. Per the germline V gene, CDR1 is SGHDN and CDR2 is FVKESK. The J segment lost 5 bases and the V segment lost 3 bases, leaving 9 bases of the junction unmatched. This CDR3 has 15 residues. The CDR3 bases are TGTGCCAGCAGCCAGAGGTTGGGACAGTTATATGGCTACACCTTC. This codes for CASSQRLGQLYGYTF.

Worth noting for this clonotype: A much larger clone lies one base from this, so it may be a read error. This chain joins TRBV9 and TRBJ2-2; 8 nucleotides agree with TRBD2. Per the germline V gene, CDR1 is SGDLS and CDR2 is YYNGEE. The CDR3 sequence is 14 residues long. Trimming at V came to 9 bases and at J to 4 bases, leaving 8 bases not matched to a gene. The CDR3 DNA reads TGTGCCATCATGCCGGGGGGGCCCACCGGGGAGCTGTTTTTT. The encoded protein is CAIMPGGPTGELFF.

This clonotype has a count of ten or more. This sequence joins TRBV5-1 and TRBJ2-1; perhaps D is TRBD1 or TRBD2 (5 bases each). Germline lookup yields CDR1 SGHRS and CDR2 YFSETQ. This CDR3 has 15 residues. V lost 4 bases to trimming and J lost 8 bases, with 19 bases between them. The DNA of the CDR3 is TGCGCCAGCAGCCTGGACGGGGCAGGCATCGATGAGCAGTTCTTC. Protein product: CASSLDGAGIDEQFF.

This clonotype has a count of ten or more. The rearrangement links TRBV20-1 to TRBJ1-5; D is unresolved. Trimming left V 1 base short and J 5 bases short, with 15 bases between. CDR1 is DFQATT and CDR2 is SNEGSKA in the germline V gene (reference sequence). The CDR3 is 15 amino acids. CDR3 residues: CSARVPGLVDQPQHF. The CDR3 bases are TGCAGTGCTAGAGTGCCGGGTCTGGTAGATCAGCCCCAGCATTTT.

This clonotype was observed a handful of times. DNA of the CDR3: TGTGCCAGCAAAGAGGGGTCTGAAGCTTTCTTT. Its translation: CASKEGSEAFF. V and J are TRBV2 and TRBJ1-1; D perhaps matches TRBD1 (5 bases). Germline V gene data show CDR1 as SNHLY and CDR2 as FYNNEI. There are 11 residues in the CDR3. V lost 7 bases and J lost 6, with 9 bases in between.

This clonotype has ten or more counts. This chain connects TRBV2 to TRBJ1-6; 8 bases are a match to TRBD1. V was pared by 7 bases and J by 9 bases, with 8 bases of the junction left unmatched. Germline CDR1 is SNHLY and CDR2 is FYNNEI. The length of the CDR3 is 14 residues. In DNA form, the CDR3 reads TGTGCCAGCAACTACGGACAGGGAACTTCACCCCTCCACTTT. This gives the protein CASNYGQGTSPLHF.